These 28 T cell receptor beta chains came from one sample sequenced in a study of cytomegalovirus exposure and HLA in healthy donors. Vbeta (60) and Jbeta (13) primers were used in the PCR. Assay: immunoSEQ multiplex PCR; the TCRdb copy retains only in-frame clones and omits some. The profile shows over 150,000 clones, approximately 85% of them singletons. Sequenced: PBMCs. The receptors derive from a girl aged 10 to 17 in good health and CMV-seropositive.

The chain has TRBV6-5 and TRBJ2-7; D possibly corresponds to TRBD1 (6 bases). From germline, CDR1 is MNHEY and CDR2 SVGAGI. The V gene lost 5 bases and the J gene lost 3 bases, with 11 bases spanning the gap. This CDR3 comprises 13 residues. CDR3 DNA: TGTGCCAGCAGTCGCGGACAGAGCTACGAGCAGTACTTC. Translated, it gives CASSRGQSYEQYF.

CDR3: CASSFRGLGKGNQPQHF. CDR3 DNA sequence: TGTGCCAGCAGCTTCAGGGGGTTGGGAAAAGGCAATCAGCCCCAGCATTTT. V usage is TRBV5-6 and J usage is TRBJ1-5; 7 nucleotides line up with TRBD1. J lost 2 bases, V lost 2 bases, and 10 bases had no gene match. Germline assignment: CDR1 SGHDT and CDR2 YYEEEE. The CDR3 is 17 residues long.

CDR3: CASTPGPGGYEQYF. DNA for the CDR3: TGTGCCAGCACTCCGGGACCGGGAGGCTACGAGCAGTACTTC. The V call is TRBV6-5, the J call TRBJ2-7; TRBD2 matches at 7 bases. Germline V gene lookup returns CDR1 MNHEY and CDR2 SVGAGI. The CDR3 length is 14 residues. V was pared by 7 bases and J by 3 bases, with 9 bases of the junction left unmatched.

CDR3 loop: CASSDKNTGELFF. The CDR3 nucleotides are TGTGCCAGCAGCGACAAGAACACCGGGGAGCTGTTTTTT. The rearrangement joins TRBV7-3 to TRBJ2-2; D call uncertain. The CDR3 spans 13 residues. V was clipped by 5 bases and J by 1 base, with 5 bases between them. The germline CDR1 and CDR2 sequences are SGHTA and FQGTGA.

The chain combines TRBV5-6 with TRBJ1-5; D remains ambiguous. The V end lost 0 bases, the J end lost 7 bases, and 8 bases lay between the germline ends. This CDR3 is built from 13 residues. Germline V lookup: CDR1 SGHDT, CDR2 YYEEEE. The CDR3 DNA follows: TGTGCCAGCAGCTTGGGAGAGGGCCAGCCCCAGCATTTT. As protein: CASSLGEGQPQHF.

This chain connects TRBV19 to TRBJ2-7; D perhaps matches TRBD2 (5 bases). The V gene's germline CDR1 is LNHDA and CDR2 SQIVND (reference sequence). The CDR3 length is 12 residues. V lost 3 bases and J 6 bases, leaving 9 bases between the germline ends. The CDR3, as DNA: TGTGCCAGTAGTATGGCGGGTTTCGAGCAGTACTTC. Translation gives CASSMAGFEQYF.

This chain connects TRBV7-3 to TRBJ2-3; TRBD1 matches at 10 bases. CDR1 is SGHTA, CDR2 FQGTGA, per germline. There are 15 residues in the CDR3. V shed 6 bases and J 5 bases; nucleotides not matched to a gene: 8. The CDR3 spells CASSMGQGRIDTQYF. The DNA of the CDR3 is TGTGCCAGCAGTATGGGACAGGGGAGAATAGATACGCAGTATTTT.

The rearrangement links TRBV19 to TRBJ1-2, with 9 bases fitting TRBD1. Germline-derived CDR1 and CDR2 are LNHDA and SQIVND (reference sequence). Trimming removed 4 bases from V and 2 bases from J; junction bases left unmatched: 5. The CDR3 runs to 15 residues. The CDR3 DNA is TGTGCCAGTAGTAAAACGGGACAGGGAAACTATGGCTACACCTTC. It encodes CASSKTGQGNYGYTF.

V is TRBV28 and J is TRBJ2-7, with D perhaps TRBD1 (5 bases). V was pared by 7 bases and J by 5 bases, with 21 bases between. In germline, CDR1 is MDHEN, CDR2 SYDVKM. The CDR3 is 15 amino acids. The CDR3 is CASTTPSPGSHEQYF. The CDR3 region has the DNA TGTGCCAGCACCACCCCATCTCCAGGGTCCCACGAGCAGTACTTC.

This chain connects TRBV28 to TRBJ2-6, with 9 bases fitting TRBD2. The CDR3 is 17 amino acids. The junction had 5 bases not matched to a gene; V was cut back by 4 bases and J by 1 base. Germline CDR1 reads MDHEN; CDR2 reads SYDVKM. In DNA form, the CDR3 reads TGTGCCAGCAGTTCCGGGACTAGCAGTTCTGGGGCCAACGTCCTGACTTTC. Translation gives CASSSGTSSSGANVLTF.

This chain joins TRBV25-1 and TRBJ1-5; 9 bases fit TRBD1. The germline gives CDR1 MGHDK, CDR2 SYGVNS. This CDR3 comprises 14 residues. Trimming cost V 2 bases and J 4 bases; bases outside gene matches: 0. The CDR3 region has the DNA TGTGCCAGCAGTGAAGACAGGGGGAATCAGCCCCAGCATTTT. Its protein product is CASSEDRGNQPQHF.

V and J are TRBV11-1 and TRBJ2-5, with TRBD1 identical over 10 bases. The CDR3 extends over 14 amino acids. CDR1 is SGHAT, CDR2 FQDESV, per germline (reference sequence). The V and J ends lost 5 bases and 2 bases, in that order; junction bases with no gene match: 2. The CDR3 coding sequence is TGTGCCAGCAGCCCGGGACAGGGGCAAGAGACCCAGTACTTC. Translation gives CASSPGQGQETQYF. Drawing the rest from reference TRBV11-1 and TRBJ2-5, the complete variable domain is EAEVAQSPRYKITEKSQAVAFWCDPISGHATLYWYRQILGQGPELLVQFQDESVVDDSQLPKDRFSAERLKGVDSTLKIQPAELGDSAMYLCASSPGQGQETQYFGPGTRLLVL.

This chain connects TRBV9 to TRBJ2-2; D gene unclear. CDR3 length: 14 residues. Deletions cut 2 bases from V and 7 bases from J, with 12 bases between. The V gene's germline CDR1 is SGDLS and CDR2 YYNGEE. The CDR3 bases are TGTGCCAGCAGCGTGGCAGGCTTAGGCGGGGAGCTGTTTTTT. This gives the protein CASSVAGLGGELFF.

V and J are TRBV5-1 and TRBJ1-3; no clear D gene. The CDR3 is made up of 13 amino acids. CDR1 SGHRS and CDR2 YFSETQ come from the germline V gene. The germline V and J ends were trimmed by 1 base and 1 base, with 3 bases remaining between them. The CDR3 region is CASSLQSGNTIYF. Here the CDR3 DNA reads TGCGCCAGCAGCTTGCAGTCTGGAAACACCATATATTTT.

This clone was recorded only once. The V gene is TRBV6-5, the J gene TRBJ1-5, with 7 bases matching TRBD1. The CDR3 sequence is 15 residues long. The V segment lost 5 bases and the J segment 2 bases; nucleotides outside the gene matches: 6. Germline CDR1 and CDR2: MNHEY and SVGAGI. DNA for the CDR3: TGTGCCAGCAGTACCGACACAGGGGGCAATCAGCCCCAGCATTTT. Protein product: CASSTDTGGNQPQHF.

The chain uses TRBV5-6 and TRBJ2-7, with D possibly matching TRBD1 (5 bases). The CDR3 contains 13 residues. The V end was cut by 4 bases, the J end by 0 bases, with 8 bases between. CDR1 and CDR2 from the germline V gene are SGHDT and YYEEEE. CDR3 sequence reads: CASSRGNSYEQYF. In nucleotides, the CDR3 is TGTGCCAGCAGCAGGGGCAACTCCTACGAGCAGTACTTC.

Concerning this clone: One junction end does not reproduce the germline sequence, and a read error may be involved. This sequence joins TRBV7-9 and TRBJ2-2; 7 bases are shared with TRBD1. This CDR3 contains 16 residues. From germline, CDR1 is SEHNR and CDR2 FQNEAQ (reference sequence). The CDR3 is CSSSLPGQTNTGELFF. The CDR3 DNA sequence: TGTTCCAGCAGCTTACCGGGACAGACTAACACCGGGGAGCTGTTTTTT.

This sequence joins TRBV29-1 and TRBJ2-7, with D maybe TRBD2 (5 bases). CDR3 length: 12 residues. V was shortened by 4 bases and J by 1 base, with 8 bases between the two germline ends. Germline CDR1 is SQVTM and CDR2 is ANQGSEA. CDR3 DNA sequence: TGCAGCGTTGTGGACTTTTCCTACGAGCAGTACTTC. Its protein product is CSVVDFSYEQYF.

The chain combines TRBV9 with TRBJ2-3, with TRBD2 matching over 7 bases. Germline V gene lookup returns CDR1 SGDLS and CDR2 YYNGEE. The CDR3 is 17 residues long. J lost 2 bases, V lost 0 bases, and 9 bases had no gene match. CDR3 sequence (DNA): TGTGCCAGCAGCGTAGTAGGGTTGGCGGGGGTCACAGATACGCAGTATTTT. Its translation: CASSVVGLAGVTDTQYF.

V gene TRBV20-1 combines with J gene TRBJ2-1; no clear D gene. CDR1 and CDR2 from the germline V gene are DFQATT and SNEGSKA (reference sequence). CDR3 size: 11 residues. Trimming pared 1 base from V and 5 bases from J, leaving 3 bases between. The CDR3 sequence is CSARANNEQFF. The CDR3 coding sequence is TGCAGTGCTAGAGCAAACAATGAGCAGTTCTTC.

CDR3 sequence: CASSMSLSTEAFF. The CDR3 nucleotides are TGTGCCAGTAGTATGAGTTTGTCGACTGAAGCTTTCTTT. V is TRBV19 and J is TRBJ1-1; D unclear. Trimming pared 3 bases from V and 5 bases from J, leaving 10 bases between. Germline lookup yields CDR1 LNHDA and CDR2 SQIVND (reference sequence). The CDR3 runs to 13 residues.

This chain joins TRBV7-8 and TRBJ1-4, with D unclear. The CDR3 is 14 residues long. The V and J ends lost 2 bases and 7 bases respectively, with 11 bases between them. Germline-derived CDR1 and CDR2 are SGHVS and FQNEAQ. CDR3 loop: CASSLIPGGEKLFF. For the CDR3, the DNA is TGTGCCAGCAGCTTAATCCCGGGTGGTGAAAAACTGTTTTTT.

This chain connects TRBV2 to TRBJ1-4; a weak D match, TRBD1 (6 bases). This CDR3 spans 15 amino acids. The V and J ends lost 6 bases and 8 bases respectively, with 19 bases between them. Germline V gives CDR1 SNHLY, CDR2 FYNNEI. CDR3 sequence: CASRITGREGEKLFF. CDR3 bases: TGTGCCAGCAGGATTACAGGGAGGGAAGGGGAAAAACTGTTTTTT.

The table lists this clone with a few counts. The gene calls are TRBV4-1 and TRBJ2-3, with 7 nucleotides matching TRBD1. This CDR3 spans 18 amino acids. Germline CDR1 MGHRA, CDR2 YSYEKL. The V segment lost 4 bases and the J segment 6 bases; nucleotides outside the gene matches: 19. The CDR3 bases are TGCGCCAGCAGCCCCGACAGGGTCCCACGGCATGTTGGGGATACGCAGTATTTT. As protein: CASSPDRVPRHVGDTQYF.

The chain links TRBV6-5 to TRBJ2-3, with D possibly matching TRBD2 (5 bases). The V and J ends lost 7 bases and 2 bases respectively, with 10 bases between them. This CDR3 spans 13 amino acids. Germline assignment: CDR1 MNHEY and CDR2 SVGAGI. The CDR3 loop is CASTPGNTDTQYF. The CDR3, as DNA: TGTGCCAGCACTCCCGGGAACACAGATACGCAGTATTTT.

The chain has TRBV6-1 and TRBJ2-5, with 8 bases aligning to TRBD2. The CDR3 contains 14 residues. CDR1 MNHNS and CDR2 SASEGT come from the germline V gene. After removal of 7 bases from V and 3 bases from J, the junction contained 7 bases not matched to a gene. The CDR3 coding sequence is TGTGCCAGCATCCCGGGACTAGGAGAAGAGACCCAGTACTTC. Translating gives CASIPGLGEETQYF.

The chain has TRBV5-1 and TRBJ1-2; D gene ambiguous. V was cut by 3 bases and J by 8 bases, with 8 bases left in between. Germline CDR1 reads SGHRS; CDR2 reads YFSETQ. The CDR3 spans 11 residues. CDR3 sequence: CASSSEGGYTF. CDR3 nucleotides: TGCGCCAGCAGCTCTGAGGGAGGCTACACCTTC.

The chain uses TRBV14 and TRBJ2-2; perhaps TRBD1 as D (7 bases). V gave up 0 bases and J gave up 5 bases, with 16 bases separating them. CDR1 SGHDN and CDR2 FVKESK come from the germline V gene. This CDR3 is built from 17 residues. CDR3 bases: TGTGCCAGCAGCCAAGAAGTCGGAGGGGGCCGAACCGGGGAGCTGTTTTTT. This encodes CASSQEVGGGRTGELFF.